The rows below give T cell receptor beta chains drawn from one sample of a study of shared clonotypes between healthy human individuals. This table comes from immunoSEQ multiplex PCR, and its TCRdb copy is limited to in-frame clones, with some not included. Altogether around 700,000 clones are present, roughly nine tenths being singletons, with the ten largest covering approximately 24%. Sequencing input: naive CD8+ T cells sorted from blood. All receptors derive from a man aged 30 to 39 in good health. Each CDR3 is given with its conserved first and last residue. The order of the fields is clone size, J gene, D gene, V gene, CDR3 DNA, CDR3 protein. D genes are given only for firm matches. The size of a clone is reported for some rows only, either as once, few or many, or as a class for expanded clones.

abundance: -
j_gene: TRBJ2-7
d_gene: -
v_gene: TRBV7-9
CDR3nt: TGTGCCAGCAGCTTAATCTCGGGGATGGGGATTTCCTACGAGCAGTACTTC
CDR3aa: CASSLISGMGISYEQYF

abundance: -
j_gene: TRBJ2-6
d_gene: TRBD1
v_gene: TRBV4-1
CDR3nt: TGCGCCAGCAGCCAAGTCGGTAAGGGGGCGTACGGGGCCAACGTCCTGACTTTC
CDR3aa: CASSQVGKGAYGANVLTF

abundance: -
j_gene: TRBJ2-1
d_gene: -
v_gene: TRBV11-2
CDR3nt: TGTGCCAGCAGCCCCCGGGCCCAGGATGAGCAGTTCTTC
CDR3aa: CASSPRAQDEQFF

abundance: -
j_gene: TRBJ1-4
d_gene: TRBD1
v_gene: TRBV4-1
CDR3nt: TGCGCCAGCAGCCACTACCTTCCGACAGGGGACGTGGAAAAACTGTTTTTT
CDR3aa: CASSHYLPTGDVEKLFF

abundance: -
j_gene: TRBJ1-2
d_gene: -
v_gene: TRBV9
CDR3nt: TGTGCCAGCAGCACCCACTTCAATGGCTACACCTTC
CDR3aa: CASSTHFNGYTF

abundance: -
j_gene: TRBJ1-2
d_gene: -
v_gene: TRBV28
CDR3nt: TGTGCCAGCAGTTTATTTCAGGGGAATGGCTACACCTTC
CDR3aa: CASSLFQGNGYTF

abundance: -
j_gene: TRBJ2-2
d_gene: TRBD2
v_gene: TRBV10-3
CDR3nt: TGTGCCATCAGTCCCTTCGGGACTAGCGACACCGGGGAGCTGTTTTTT
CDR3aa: CAISPFGTSDTGELFF

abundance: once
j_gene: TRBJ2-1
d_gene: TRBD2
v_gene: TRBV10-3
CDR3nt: TGTGCCATCAGTGAGCGGACTAGCGCTGACAATGAGCAGTTCTTC
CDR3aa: CAISERTSADNEQFF

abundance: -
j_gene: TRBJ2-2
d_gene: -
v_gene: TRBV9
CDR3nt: TGTGCCAGCAGCCCCAGTGTGACGGGAACCGGGGAGCTGTTTTTT
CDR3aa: CASSPSVTGTGELFF

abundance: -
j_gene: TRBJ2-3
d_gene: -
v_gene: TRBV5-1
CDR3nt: TGCGCCAGCAGCTACAGACAGGGCACAGATACGCAGTATTTT
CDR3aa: CASSYRQGTDTQYF

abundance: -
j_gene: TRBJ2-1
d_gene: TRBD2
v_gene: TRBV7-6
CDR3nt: TGTGCCAGCAGCGAGACTAGCGGGTTACTCTCCTACAATGAGCAGTTCTTC
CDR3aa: CASSETSGLLSYNEQFF

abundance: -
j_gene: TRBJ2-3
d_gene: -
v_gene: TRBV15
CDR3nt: TGTGCCACCAGCAGAGTCCCCCGGCCGGATAGCACAGATACGCAGTATTTT
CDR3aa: CATSRVPRPDSTDTQYF

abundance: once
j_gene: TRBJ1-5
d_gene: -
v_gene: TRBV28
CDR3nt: TGTGCCAGCAGGGGGCCAGGAGTTCTCGTGCCCCAGCATTTT
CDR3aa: CASRGPGVLVPQHF

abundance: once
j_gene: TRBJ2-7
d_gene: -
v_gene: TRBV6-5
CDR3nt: TGTGCCAGCAGTTACGCCGACAGCTACGAGCAGTACTTC
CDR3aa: CASSYADSYEQYF

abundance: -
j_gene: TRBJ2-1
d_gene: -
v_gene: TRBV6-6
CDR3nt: TGTGCCAGCAGACACTACTCCTACAATGAGCAGTTCTTC
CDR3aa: CASRHYSYNEQFF

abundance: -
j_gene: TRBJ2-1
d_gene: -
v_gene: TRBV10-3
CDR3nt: TGTGCCTCAACGGGACTCCTAAATTACAATGAGCAGTTCTTC
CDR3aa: CASTGLLNYNEQFF

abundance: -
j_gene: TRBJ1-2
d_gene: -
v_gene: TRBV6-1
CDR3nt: TGTGCCAGCAGTGAGGGGATGGAGGGCTACACCTTC
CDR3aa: CASSEGMEGYTF

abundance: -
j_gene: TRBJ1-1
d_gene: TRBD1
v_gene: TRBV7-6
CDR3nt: TGTGCCAGCAGCTTAGTGTTCTACCCCGGGACAGGAGACATGAACACTGAAGCTTTCTTT
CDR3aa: CASSLVFYPGTGDMNTEAFF

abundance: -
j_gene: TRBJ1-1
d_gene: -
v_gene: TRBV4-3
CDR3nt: TGCGCCAGCAGCCAATACATTGGGCAGGGAGGAGGTATGAACACTGAAGCTTTCTTT
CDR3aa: CASSQYIGQGGGMNTEAFF

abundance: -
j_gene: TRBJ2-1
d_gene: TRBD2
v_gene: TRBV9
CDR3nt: TGTGCCAGCAGCTCCCGGGAGCGGGAGGTTTACAATGAGCAGTTCTTC
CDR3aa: CASSSREREVYNEQFF

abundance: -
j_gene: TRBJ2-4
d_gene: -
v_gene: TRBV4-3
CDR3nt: TGCGCCAGTTCAAAGGACCATAGAGGAGGGGACATTCAGTACTTC
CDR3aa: CASSKDHRGGDIQYF

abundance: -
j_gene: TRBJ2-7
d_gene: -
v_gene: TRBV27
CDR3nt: TGTGCCAGCAGTTCTCTCTACGAGCAGTACTTC
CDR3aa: CASSSLYEQYF

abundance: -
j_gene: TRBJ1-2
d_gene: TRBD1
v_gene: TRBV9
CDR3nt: TGTGCCAGCAGCGCGAGGACAGGAGCTAACTATGGCTACACCTTC
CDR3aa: CASSARTGANYGYTF

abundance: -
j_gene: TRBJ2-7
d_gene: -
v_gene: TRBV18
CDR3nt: TGTGCCAGCTCACCAATGGGGCAGAGAGGGATCAACTACGAGCAGTACTTC
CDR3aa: CASSPMGQRGINYEQYF

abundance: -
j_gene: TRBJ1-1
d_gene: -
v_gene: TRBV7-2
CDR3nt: TGTGCCAGCAGCTTTAGGGGGGTGAACACTGAAGCTTTCTTT
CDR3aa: CASSFRGVNTEAFF

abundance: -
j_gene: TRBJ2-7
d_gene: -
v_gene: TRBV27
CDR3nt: TGTGCCAGCAGAAAGATTAACGAGCAGTACTTC
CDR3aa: CASRKINEQYF

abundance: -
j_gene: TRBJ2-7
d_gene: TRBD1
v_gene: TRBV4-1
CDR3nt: TGCGCCAGCAGCCAGACAGGGGGCGAGCAGTACTTC
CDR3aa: CASSQTGGEQYF

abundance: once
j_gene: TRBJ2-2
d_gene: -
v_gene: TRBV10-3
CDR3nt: TGTGCCATCAGGGGTCCCGGGGAGCTGTTTTTT
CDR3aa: CAIRGPGELFF

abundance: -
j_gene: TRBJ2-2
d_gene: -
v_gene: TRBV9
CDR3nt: TGTGCCAGCAGCGACGGACAGACGAACACCGGGGAGCTGTTTTTT
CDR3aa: CASSDGQTNTGELFF

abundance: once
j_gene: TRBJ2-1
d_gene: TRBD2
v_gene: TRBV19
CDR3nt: TGTGCCAGTAGTATAGATATAATGGGCGGGAGGGGAAATGAGCAGTTCTTC
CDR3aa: CASSIDIMGGRGNEQFF

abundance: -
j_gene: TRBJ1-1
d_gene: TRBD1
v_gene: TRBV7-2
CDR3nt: TGTGCCAGCAGCCGGACAGGGGTTGTTTTGATGAACACTGAAGCTTTCTTT
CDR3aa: CASSRTGVVLMNTEAFF

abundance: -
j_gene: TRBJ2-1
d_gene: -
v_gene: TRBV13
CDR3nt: TGTGCCAGCAGCTTAGTTTCGGGGACCCACAATGAGCAGTTCTTC
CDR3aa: CASSLVSGTHNEQFF

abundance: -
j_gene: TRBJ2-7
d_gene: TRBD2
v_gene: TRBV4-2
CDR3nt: TGTGCCAGCAGCCAAGCACGGGAGGCTCTGTACGAGCAGTACTTC
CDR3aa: CASSQAREALYEQYF

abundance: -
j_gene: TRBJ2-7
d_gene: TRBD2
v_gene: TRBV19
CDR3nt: TGTGCCAGTAGGGAACAAGCGGGAGCCTACGAGCAGTACTTC
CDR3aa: CASREQAGAYEQYF

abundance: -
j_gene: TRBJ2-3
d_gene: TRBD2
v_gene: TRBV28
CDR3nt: TGTGCCAGCAGTTTACTTAGCGGGAGGCCGGTCCCAGATACGCAGTATTTT
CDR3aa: CASSLLSGRPVPDTQYF

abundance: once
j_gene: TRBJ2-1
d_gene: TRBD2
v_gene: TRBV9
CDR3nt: TGTGCCAGCAGCGATTATAGCGGGGTCTACAATGAGCAGTTCTTC
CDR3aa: CASSDYSGVYNEQFF

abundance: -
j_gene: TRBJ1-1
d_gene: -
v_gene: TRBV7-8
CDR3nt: TGTGCCAGCAGCCCCGTCGACAGGACGATCCCGGAGGCTTTCTTT
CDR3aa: CASSPVDRTIPEAFF

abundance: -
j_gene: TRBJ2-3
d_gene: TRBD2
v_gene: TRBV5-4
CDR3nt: TGTGCCAGCAGCCTGGGACTAGCGCGCACAGATACGCAGTATTTT
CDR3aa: CASSLGLARTDTQYF